This T cell receptor (beta chain) comes out of a study of blood T cell repertoires in COVID-19. Background on the study: Sources were T cells, B-cell-depleted T cells, or PBMCs; the material itself was cDNA or gDNA.

Original data processing: Estimation of nucleated cell counts relied on the amplification of reference gene primers. TCRdb's table, derived via immunoSEQ multiplex PCR, lists solely in-frame clones and lacks some. Clone size and V and J calls were adopted from that table, with D and trimming inferred from the DNA. Of hundreds of thousands of clones listed, nearly 85% were seen once; the top ten hold 8.6%. This CDR3 contains 14 residues. CDR1 is MNHEY and CDR2 is SMNVEV in the germline V gene (reference sequence). V lost 2 bases and J lost 5, with 12 bases in between. This TCR derives from a human donor in a cohort sampled during active COVID-19. V and J are TRBV27 and TRBJ1-2; D perhaps matches TRBD1 (5 bases). Sequencing was performed on peripheral blood. CDR3 in DNA: TGTGCCAGCAGTTTAGGGAGGGGTTCATATGGCTACACCTTC. Its protein is CASSLGRGSYGYTF.